Below are 22 T cell receptor beta chains sequenced from a single sample in a study of OX40 agonist ivuxolimab in advanced cancers. Clones were sequenced by immunoSEQ multiplex PCR, and TCRdb holds only the in-frame ones, with some missing. Altogether about 28,000 clones are present, about nine tenths being singletons, with the ten largest covering approximately 25%. Sequenced material: CD4+ or CD8+ T cells sorted from blood, taken in a trial of the OX40 agonist ivuxolimab. The receptors here all came from an adult with an advanced solid tumor such as melanoma, head and neck, liver or kidney cancer.

In DNA form, the CDR3 reads TGTGCCAGCAGTCCGGGCCCTGGGACCCACTACGAGCAGTACTTC. Its protein product is CASSPGPGTHYEQYF. V gene TRBV6-5 combines with J gene TRBJ2-7; D possibly matches TRBD1 or TRBD2 (5 bases each). Germline V gene data show CDR1 as MNHEY and CDR2 as SVGAGI. The length of the CDR3 is 15 residues. V was cut by 5 bases and J by 3 bases, with 17 bases left in between.

The rearrangement joins TRBV28 to TRBJ2-3; 7 bases line up with TRBD2. There are 15 residues in the CDR3. CDR1 and CDR2 from the germline V gene are MDHEN and SYDVKM. With V trimmed by 6 bases and J by 1 base, 7 bases remained unmatched. The CDR3 loop reads CASRTLLAGTDTQYF. The CDR3 DNA sequence: TGTGCCAGCAGGACCCTTCTAGCGGGCACAGATACGCAGTATTTT.

In its sample, this clone was seen a few times. The chain joins TRBV29-1 to TRBJ1-2, with 8 bases fitting TRBD1. Germline V CDR1 and CDR2: SQVTM, ANQGSEA. V was pared by 1 base and J by 4 bases, with 5 bases of the junction left unmatched. The CDR3 loop spans 14 amino acids. The CDR3, as DNA: TGCAGCGTTGAAGCGGACAGGGCCGTCTATGGCTACACCTTC. This gives the protein CSVEADRAVYGYTF.

The rearrangement joins TRBV5-6 to TRBJ2-2, with D perhaps matching TRBD2 (5 bases). Trimming removed 4 bases from V and 7 bases from J, with 14 bases in between. Germline V gene sequence: CDR1 SGHDT, CDR2 YYEEEE. The CDR3 length is 14 residues. CDR3 nucleotide sequence: TGTGCCAGCAGCGGGAGTTACGGGGACGGGGAGCTGTTTTTT. Residues: CASSGSYGDGELFF.

The table lists this clone with a count of one. The rearrangement links TRBV9 to TRBJ2-7; no reliable D call. The length of the CDR3 is 16 residues. Germline lookup yields CDR1 SGDLS and CDR2 YYNGEE. The ends were cut back, 0 bases at V and 6 bases at J, with 19 bases in the middle. The CDR3, as DNA: TGTGCCAGCAGCGTAGGTATGACTCAGATTCTGGGCGAGCAGTACTTC. Translated, it gives CASSVGMTQILGEQYF.

The chain carries TRBV6-5 and TRBJ1-1; unclear D gene. Germline CDR1 MNHEY, CDR2 SVGAGI. Trimming cost V 3 bases and J 4 bases, with 12 bases left between them. The CDR3 spans 14 residues. The CDR3 DNA sequence: TGTGCCAGCAGTTATGTCCTTAGCGGCACTGAAGCTTTCTTT. Translated: CASSYVLSGTEAFF.

The chain couples TRBV11-1 to TRBJ1-2; a possible D gene is TRBD1 (5 bases). In germline, CDR1 is SGHAT, CDR2 FQDESV (reference sequence). The CDR3 spans 15 residues. The V gene lost 1 base and the J gene lost 4 bases, with 13 bases spanning the gap. CDR3 coding DNA: TGTGCCAGCAGCTTAGAGGTGACAGTTATCTATGGCTACACCTTC. Amino acids: CASSLEVTVIYGYTF. The full variable domain, completed using reference TRBV11-1 and TRBJ1-2, is EAEVAQSPRYKITEKSQAVAFWCDPISGHATLYWYRQILGQGPELLVQFQDESVVDDSQLPKDRFSAERLKGVDSTLKIQPAELGDSAMYLCASSLEVTVIYGYTFGSGTRLTVV.

This chain uses TRBV9 with TRBJ2-1; 10 bases align to TRBD2. Germline trimming cut 1 base from V and 9 bases from J; bases unmatched to any gene: 10. The germline gives CDR1 SGDLS, CDR2 YYNGEE. This CDR3 region has 16 residues. The CDR3: CASSVLPGLAIPEQFF. In DNA, the CDR3 is TGTGCCAGCAGCGTACTACCGGGACTAGCGATTCCTGAGCAGTTCTTC.

The chain has TRBV4-2 and TRBJ2-1, with D possibly TRBD1 on 6 matching bases. V dropped 1 base and J dropped 0 bases, with 13 bases sitting between them. Germline V gives CDR1 LGHNA, CDR2 YNFKEQ. The CDR3 totals 17 residues. The CDR3 protein is CASSQGDTGYSYNEQFF. CDR3 nucleotide sequence: TGTGCCAGCAGCCAAGGAGATACAGGGTACTCCTACAATGAGCAGTTCTTC.

V gene TRBV5-1 combines with J gene TRBJ1-1; possible D gene TRBD1, 6 bases. The CDR3 totals 13 residues. The ends were cut back, 4 bases at V and 5 bases at J, with 12 bases in the middle. Germline CDR1 reads SGHRS; CDR2 reads YFSETQ. This CDR3 reads CASSQDSPTEAFF. CDR3 bases: TGCGCCAGCAGCCAGGACAGTCCAACTGAAGCTTTCTTT.

V usage is TRBV6-5 and J usage is TRBJ2-7, with a possible D match to TRBD2 (6 bases). This CDR3 region has 14 residues. The germline gives CDR1 MNHEY, CDR2 SVGAGI. V was shortened by 6 bases and J by 1 base, with 13 bases between the two germline ends. CDR3: CASRFTGESYEQYF. For the CDR3, the DNA is TGTGCCAGCAGGTTTACGGGGGAATCCTACGAGCAGTACTTC.

CDR3 residues: CASSEIGTVNTGELFF. The DNA for the CDR3 is TGTGCCAGCAGCGAGATTGGGACTGTGAACACCGGGGAGCTGTTTTTT. This sequence joins TRBV5-8 and TRBJ2-2; perhaps TRBD2 as D (6 bases). V lost 4 bases to trimming and J lost 1 base, with 14 bases between them. Per the germline V gene, CDR1 is SGHTS and CDR2 is YDEGEE. CDR3 size: 16 residues.

The chain links TRBV5-1 to TRBJ2-2; 8 nucleotides match TRBD2. J lost 6 bases, V lost 7 bases, and 5 bases had no gene match. There are 13 residues in the CDR3. Germline CDR1 SGHRS, CDR2 YFSETQ. Written as DNA, the CDR3 is TGCGCCAGCCGTAGCGGGATCTCCGGGGAGCTGTTTTTT. Its translation is CASRSGISGELFF.

This chain joins TRBV14 and TRBJ2-5, with TRBD2 matching over 8 bases. Germline V CDR1 and CDR2: SGHDN, FVKESK. This CDR3 comprises 14 residues. Trimming cost V 5 bases and J 9 bases; bases outside gene matches: 11. The CDR3 reads CASSWSVLGGAQYF. In DNA, the CDR3 is TGTGCCAGCAGCTGGTCAGTCCTCGGGGGGGCCCAGTACTTC.

This clone is medium-sized in the sample. V gene TRBV4-1 combines with J gene TRBJ2-1; the D gene is possibly TRBD2 (5 bases). Deletions cut 4 bases from V and 8 bases from J, with 12 bases between. This CDR3 is built from 13 residues. CDR1 and CDR2 (germline): MGHRA, YSYEKL. The CDR3 nucleotides read TGCGCCAGCAGCCTCCCAAACGGGGATGAGCAGTTCTTC. This codes for CASSLPNGDEQFF.

This clone appeared a few times. This chain joins TRBV19 and TRBJ2-7; no reliable D call. CDR1 and CDR2 from the germline V gene are LNHDA and SQIVND (reference sequence). Trimming removed 3 bases at V and 5 bases at J, with 11 bases between. The CDR3 has 13 residues. CDR3 DNA sequence: TGTGCCAGTAGTATGGGTCCCGTAAACGAGCAGTACTTC. Translated, it gives CASSMGPVNEQYF.

The J gene is TRBJ2-2, the V gene TRBV2, with D possibly called TRBD1 or TRBD2 (6 bases each). CDR3 length: 17 residues. Trimming took 3 bases from V and 0 from J, leaving 14 bases between them. Germline loops: CDR1 SNHLY, CDR2 FYNNEI. The CDR3 coding sequence is TGTGCCAGCAGTGAGCGTAGGGGGACTTCGAACACCGGGGAGCTGTTTTTT. The encoded protein is CASSERRGTSNTGELFF.

The chain joins TRBV6-4 to TRBJ1-1, with D possibly matching TRBD1 (5 bases). Germline loops: CDR1 MRHNA, CDR2 SNTAGT. V lost 0 bases and J lost 10, with 12 bases in between. The CDR3 consists of 13 residues. The DNA of the CDR3 is TGTGCCAGCAGTGACTCGGGGCCACGGGGAGCTTTCTTT. The encoded protein is CASSDSGPRGAFF.

The chain joins TRBV19 to TRBJ2-2; no reliable D call. The CDR3 consists of 13 residues. V lost 3 bases and J 5 bases, leaving 7 bases between the germline ends. Germline CDR1 LNHDA, CDR2 SQIVND (reference sequence). This CDR3 reads CASSIPGTGELFF. In DNA form, the CDR3 reads TGTGCCAGTAGTATCCCTGGGACCGGGGAGCTGTTTTTT.

The rearrangement links TRBV11-2 to TRBJ2-7, with D hard to call. Deletions cut 8 bases from V and 2 bases from J, with 7 bases between. The CDR3 spans 11 residues. Germline V gene data show CDR1 as SGHAT and CDR2 as FQNNGV. The CDR3 protein is CASSEPYEQYF. The CDR3 nucleotides are TGTGCCAGCTCGGAACCCTACGAGCAGTACTTC.

The gene calls are TRBV5-5 and TRBJ1-1, with 9 bases aligning to TRBD1. The CDR3 consists of 15 residues. J was trimmed by 3 bases and V by 4 bases; bases with no gene match: 7. Germline V gives CDR1 SGHKS, CDR2 YYEKEE (reference sequence). The CDR3 sequence: CASSGLTGGYTEAFF. For the CDR3, the DNA is TGTGCCAGCAGCGGGTTGACAGGGGGGTACACTGAAGCTTTCTTT. Together with reference TRBV5-5 and TRBJ1-1, the CDR3 gives the full variable domain: DAGVTQSPTHLIKTRGQQVTLRCSPISGHKSVSWYQQVLGQGPQFIFQYYEKEERGRGNFPDRFSARQFPNYSSELNVNALLLGDSALYLCASSGLTGGYTEAFFGQGTRLTVV.

The rearrangement links TRBV9 to TRBJ2-3; the match to TRBD2 covers 8 bases. The CDR3 loop spans 16 amino acids. Trimming took 4 bases from V and 2 from J; bases not matched to a gene: 9. Germline lookup yields CDR1 SGDLS and CDR2 YYNGEE. CDR3 protein: CASSPRLASYTDTQYF. Written as DNA, the CDR3 is TGTGCCAGCAGCCCCAGACTAGCGTCCTACACAGATACGCAGTATTTT.